The present entry profiles one TCR beta chain with its context. In this sample, this clonotype turned up once. There is no known antigen for this receptor. Base-call qualities are not available, and no considerably larger clone is one nucleotide away. A read on its own is weak evidence. This sample stems from a study of regulatory T cells in long-lasting Graves disease (dated by TCRdb to the early 2020s). Background on the whole study: Persistent Graves' disease meant more than 5 years of antithyroid drug treatment with TSH receptor autoantibodies that stayed positive. Persistent Graves' disease patients were compared with newly diagnosed Graves' disease patients by peripheral blood TCR sequencing and RNA sequencing. The study took place in China and was registered as a clinical trial. A total of approximately 35 samples underwent TCR sequencing: some 13 from persistent and about 20 from newly diagnosed Graves' disease patients. Persistent Graves' disease patients in the clinical cohort had taken antithyroid drugs for about 10.3 years on average. The study at large found these results: A larger number of public clonotypes was shared among persistent patients (more than 2,500) than among newly diagnosed patients (about 990). Sequencing and analysis were limited to the TCR beta chain. The authors noted that the small sample size was a limitation that may lower accuracy. Persistent Graves' disease patients showed lower TCR Shannon entropy and fewer highly expanded clones than newly diagnosed patients, suggesting clonal expansion. The study examined only peripheral blood because the primary lesion, thyroid tissue, could not be accessed. Preferential use of TRBV28, TRBJ1-2 and TRBJ2-5 was observed in persistent disease, whereas TRBV20-1 and TRBJ2-1 were favored in newly diagnosed disease.

Library creation used multiplex PCR. The sample was run on an Illumina HiSeq 4000. iRepertoire HTBI primers and Arm-PCR amplification of CDR3 regions were used to construct TCR beta libraries. Before sequencing, the PCR products went through gel purification. Turning to the authors' computational methods: Across samples, about 64 TRBV and approximately 15 TRBJ segments were identified and used for gene usage analysis of CDR3 amino acid clonotypes. COPE and FqMerger were used to merge the filtered high-quality paired reads into contigs. BLAST was used to align contigs to the IMGT TRBV, TRBD and TRBJ reference genes, and CDR3 was defined following IMGT. Any clonotype with a frequency above 0.1% was classified as a highly expanded clone. Shannon entropy served as the measure of repertoire diversity, while the Gini coefficient captured V-J evenness. A clonotype found in more than one individual was treated as public. TCRdb reran the public reads through fastp at Q25 and MiXCR, keeping productive beta chains. Each record represents a unique CDR3 protein, reported with the most common genes and DNA among its rows. The V and J calls reflect TCRdb's pipeline rather than the authors' work. The sample includes around 450,000 distinct CDR3 sequences, with roughly a fifth observed a single time. The ten largest clones capture roughly 7% of the sample.

The CDR3 starts with the cysteine, ends with the phenylalanine, and has 14 residues. The read is trimmed to its CDR3 DNA, 42 bases read in frame from base 1. V was cut back by 10 bases and J by 3 bases, leaving a gap of 17 bases between them. Looking up the germline V gene (reference sequence) yields CDR1 LNHDA and CDR2 SQIVND. The intended sense of this specimen's time point label: persistent/refractory GD, antithyroid drugs over 5 years with positive TRAb. RNA was extracted from PBMCs in TRIzol for both TCR sequencing and RNA sequencing. Graves' disease was diagnosed according to American Thyroid Association guidelines. Recruitment of patients was carried out at an endocrinology department in Xi'an, China. Each patient gave approximately 10 milliliters of peripheral blood, collected in an EDTA anticoagulant tube. PBMCs were isolated by Ficoll Paque Plus density gradient separation without further T cell sorting. An Agilent 2100 Bioanalyzer and agarose gel were used to check RNA quality, while a NanoDrop 2000 measured RNA concentration.

Sample: peripheral blood mononuclear cells (PBMCs), taken when the disease was refractory, from a patient treated with antithyroid drugs. This TCR was sampled from a female donor with Graves disease. The sequence links TRBV19 to TRBJ2-3, with TRBD1 as a weak D call on 6 bases. CDR3 region: CATSGGDRTDTQYF. The nucleotide sequence is given as TGTGCCACCTCTGGGGGAGACAGGACAGATACGCAGTATTTT.